One and the same sample provided the 26 T cell receptor beta chains below, sequenced in a study of cytomegalovirus exposure and HLA in healthy donors. It was with 60 Vbeta and 13 Jbeta primers that the PCR ran. TCRdb's copy holds only in-frame clones and misses some; the assay was immunoSEQ multiplex PCR. This sample yields 150,000 to 200,000 clones, of which roughly 88% are seen a single time; under 8% belongs to the top ten. The specimen was PBMCs. All receptors come from a man aged 45 to 65 in good health and CMV-seropositive.

The V and J genes are TRBV6-5 and TRBJ2-2; 9 nucleotides agree with TRBD1. This CDR3 spans 14 amino acids. V shed 6 bases and J 6 bases; nucleotides not matched to a gene: 5. The germline V gene has CDR1 MNHEY and CDR2 SVGAGI. This CDR3 reads CASRTGGFAGELFF. CDR3 coding DNA: TGTGCCAGCAGGACAGGGGGGTTTGCCGGGGAGCTGTTTTTT.

This clone was seen a few times. The rearrangement joins TRBV2 to TRBJ1-1; D is unresolved. The CDR3 is 14 amino acids. V gave up 5 bases and J gave up 1 base, with 11 bases separating them. Germline lookup yields CDR1 SNHLY and CDR2 FYNNEI. This chain's CDR3 is CASSLGSGNTEAFF. The CDR3 nucleotides are TGTGCCAGCAGTCTTGGGAGTGGGAACACTGAAGCTTTCTTT.

Here the CDR3 reads CASSSQPGQGLREKLFF. As DNA, the CDR3 is TGCGCCAGCAGCTCACAACCGGGACAGGGACTAAGGGAAAAACTGTTTTTT. The genes are TRBV5-1 and TRBJ1-4, with 9 bases aligning to TRBD1. The CDR3 runs 17 residues. Germline CDR1 and CDR2: SGHRS and YFSETQ. V lost 3 bases to trimming and J lost 8 bases; unmatched junction nucleotides: 14.

V gene TRBV19 combines with J gene TRBJ1-2; TRBD1 is a possible D gene (6 bases). Trimming removed 3 bases at V and 4 bases at J, with 18 bases between. There are 16 residues in the CDR3. Germline V CDR1 and CDR2: LNHDA, SQIVND (reference sequence). The CDR3 loop reads CASSIQHRDRVYGYTF. The CDR3, as DNA: TGTGCCAGTAGTATCCAGCACAGGGATAGGGTCTATGGCTACACCTTC.

The chain couples TRBV5-4 to TRBJ1-3; 7 bases are a match to TRBD1. The germline gives CDR1 SGHNT, CDR2 YYREEE (reference sequence). V trimming: 3 bases; J trimming: 7 bases; junction bases outside the gene matches: 4. The CDR3 has 13 amino acids. The CDR3 coding sequence is TGTGCCAGCAGCTGGAGGGACAGTAACACCATATATTTT. This gives the protein CASSWRDSNTIYF.

There are a few counts of this clone. The chain uses TRBV7-9 and TRBJ1-2, with 7 positions matching TRBD1. The CDR3 covers 16 residues. The germline CDR1 and CDR2 sequences are SEHNR and FQNEAQ (reference sequence). With 2 bases clipped from V and 4 bases from J, the junction kept 10 bases outside the gene matches. In DNA, the CDR3 is TGTGCCAGCAGCTTAACCGGGACAGAGAGATCCTATGGCTACACCTTC. Translating it yields CASSLTGTERSYGYTF.

The V call is TRBV4-2, the J call TRBJ2-2, with TRBD2 matching over 10 bases. The germline CDR1 and CDR2 sequences are LGHNA and YNFKEQ. The CDR3 contains 21 residues. Trimming removed 1 base from V and 2 bases from J; junction bases left unmatched: 16. The CDR3 sequence is CASSQVGASGTSVRNTGELFF. The DNA of the CDR3 is TGTGCCAGCAGCCAAGTGGGGGCCTCGGGGACTAGCGTTCGAAACACCGGGGAGCTGTTTTTT.

The gene calls are TRBV5-1 and TRBJ2-3, with 8 nucleotides matching TRBD2. The CDR3 has 15 residues. Unmatched junction bases numbered 5, after V lost 5 bases and J lost 0 bases. CDR1 SGHRS and CDR2 YFSETQ come from the germline V gene. CDR3 residues: CASRRGGSSTDTQYF. The CDR3 nucleotides read TGCGCCAGCAGACGCGGGGGGAGTAGCACAGATACGCAGTATTTT.

The rearrangement uses TRBV10-3 and TRBJ2-1; the match to TRBD1 covers 9 bases. Unmatched junction bases numbered 9, after V lost 2 bases and J lost 4 bases. Looked up from germline, CDR1 is ENHRY and CDR2 is SYGVKD. The CDR3 length is 17 residues. The CDR3 DNA is TGTGCCATCAGTGAGCCACGGACAGGGGATATATACAATGAGCAGTTCTTC. Its translation is CAISEPRTGDIYNEQFF.

The chain joins TRBV4-2 to TRBJ1-3; D remains ambiguous. Trimming took 0 bases from V and 5 from J, leaving 14 bases between them. This CDR3 is 16 amino acids long. Germline CDR1 and CDR2: LGHNA and YNFKEQ. This CDR3 reads CASSQEADGYRNTIYF. In DNA form, the CDR3 reads TGTGCCAGCAGCCAAGAGGCAGACGGGTATCGAAACACCATATATTTT.

The rearrangement joins TRBV10-2 to TRBJ2-1, with 12 nucleotides matching TRBD1. CDR3 length: 14 residues. V lost 7 bases, J lost 9 bases, and 7 bases stayed unmatched. Per germline, CDR1 WSHSY and CDR2 SAAADI. CDR3 in DNA: TGCGCCAGCAAGGGGACAGGGGGCCAAACTGAGCAGTTCTTC. Translating gives CASKGTGGQTEQFF.

This chain connects TRBV7-9 to TRBJ1-2, with 12 positions matching TRBD1. CDR3 size: 15 residues. Germline lookup yields CDR1 SEHNR and CDR2 FQNEAQ (reference sequence). V trimming: 5 bases; J trimming: 7 bases; junction bases outside the gene matches: 8. CDR3 in amino acids: CASSRQGQGASGYTF. The CDR3 DNA reads TGTGCCAGCAGCAGACAGGGACAGGGGGCGTCTGGCTACACCTTC.

V usage is TRBV6-1 and J usage is TRBJ1-2; 7 bases agree with TRBD1. With 6 bases clipped from V and 2 bases from J, the junction kept 9 bases outside the gene matches. CDR3 size: 15 residues. Germline CDR1 MNHNS, CDR2 SASEGT. The CDR3 nucleotides are TGTGCCAGCAGGAGCCGACAGGGCCTAAACTATGGCTACACCTTC. Amino acids: CASRSRQGLNYGYTF.

The gene calls are TRBV4-1 and TRBJ2-1; a possible D gene is TRBD1 (5 bases). Germline CDR1 and CDR2: MGHRA and YSYEKL. Trimming removed 4 bases at V and 5 bases at J, with 9 bases between. CDR3 length: 13 residues. The CDR3 DNA sequence: TGCGCCAGCAGCCCCCTCAGGGACAATGAGCAGTTCTTC. This codes for CASSPLRDNEQFF.

The J gene is TRBJ2-3, the V gene TRBV9; D possibly corresponds to TRBD1 (5 bases). The ends were cut back, 0 bases at V and 2 bases at J, with 7 bases in the middle. Germline V gene sequence: CDR1 SGDLS, CDR2 YYNGEE. This CDR3 is built from 14 residues. CDR3 DNA sequence: TGTGCCAGCAGCGTAGCAGGGTTCACAGATACGCAGTATTTT. Its translation is CASSVAGFTDTQYF.

Details on this clone: The same CDR3 arises from other DNA sequences in this sample as well. The chain links TRBV20-1 to TRBJ2-1; D gene unclear. Germline assignment: CDR1 DFQATT and CDR2 SNEGSKA (reference sequence). The CDR3 contains 10 residues. The CDR3 here is CSAQNNEQFF. DNA of the CDR3: TGCAGCGCTCAGAACAATGAGCAGTTCTTC.

The chain carries TRBV12-5 and TRBJ1-3; 8 bases are shared with TRBD1. The CDR3 covers 16 residues. Trimming removed 2 bases from V and 4 bases from J; junction bases left unmatched: 7. Germline values: CDR1 LGHNT, CDR2 FRNRAP. The CDR3 sequence: CASGLSQGAFGNTIYF. The CDR3 coding sequence is TGTGCTAGTGGTTTGTCCCAGGGGGCATTCGGAAACACCATATATTTT. Full variable domain (missing parts from reference TRBV12-5 and TRBJ1-3): DARVTQTPRHKVTEMGQEVTMRCQPILGHNTVFWYRQTMMQGLELLAYFRNRAPLDDSGMPKDRFSAEMPDATLATLKIQPSEPRDSAVYFCASGLSQGAFGNTIYFGEGSWLTVV.

V gene TRBV6-1 combines with J gene TRBJ2-7, with a possible D match to TRBD1 (6 bases). CDR1 and CDR2 from the germline V gene are MNHNS and SASEGT. This CDR3 region has 14 residues. Trimming left V 0 bases short and J 6 bases short, with 12 bases between. This chain's CDR3 is CASSEARGQSEQYV. For the CDR3, the DNA is TGTGCCAGCAGTGAAGCGAGGGGACAAAGCGAGCAGTACGTC.

J is TRBJ2-7 and V is TRBV19; D is unresolved. Germline values: CDR1 LNHDA, CDR2 SQIVND (reference sequence). CDR3 length: 14 residues. V was cut by 3 bases and J by 0 bases, with 9 bases left in between. CDR3 DNA sequence: TGTGCCAGTAGTATGGTGGAGAGCTCCTACGAGCAGTACTTC. It translates to CASSMVESSYEQYF.

V gene TRBV5-6 combines with J gene TRBJ2-1; possible D gene TRBD2, 5 bases. CDR1 SGHDT and CDR2 YYEEEE come from the germline V gene. V was shortened by 3 bases and J by 0 bases, with 7 bases between the two germline ends. This CDR3 has 14 amino acids. The CDR3 nucleotides read TGTGCCAGCAGCTCGAGGGCCTCCTACAATGAGCAGTTCTTC. It translates to CASSSRASYNEQFF.

J is TRBJ2-1 and V is TRBV9; 14 bases match TRBD2. Germline loops: CDR1 SGDLS, CDR2 YYNGEE. The CDR3 contains 19 residues. The trim removed 3 bases at V and 1 base at J, leaving 9 bases unmatched. For the CDR3, the DNA is TGTGCCAGCAGCGAGGGGACTAGCGGGAGAATAGGGTCCTACAATGAGCAGTTCTTC. Its protein is CASSEGTSGRIGSYNEQFF.

The rearrangement links TRBV5-6 to TRBJ2-5; 12 positions match TRBD1. Germline V gene lookup returns CDR1 SGHDT and CDR2 YYEEEE. CDR3 size: 17 residues. With 4 bases clipped from V and 4 bases from J, the junction kept 11 bases outside the gene matches. CDR3 residues: CASSNVPGQGALETQYF. For the CDR3, the DNA is TGTGCCAGCAGCAACGTTCCGGGACAGGGGGCTTTAGAGACCCAGTACTTC.

CDR3 sequence: CASSREWTSTGELFF. CDR3 DNA: TGTGCCAGCAGCCGCGAGTGGACATCAACCGGGGAGCTGTTTTTT. The V gene is TRBV11-2, the J gene TRBJ2-2, with D perhaps matching TRBD1 (5 bases). Germline assignment: CDR1 SGHAT and CDR2 FQNNGV. V was shortened by 5 bases and J by 5 bases, with 15 bases between the two germline ends. This CDR3 has 15 residues.

This clone appeared a single time. The chain links TRBV4-1 to TRBJ1-1; 7 nucleotides agree with TRBD1. This CDR3 is built from 14 residues. Looked up from germline, CDR1 is MGHRA and CDR2 is YSYEKL. V shed 4 bases and J 4 bases; nucleotides not matched to a gene: 6. For the CDR3, the DNA is TGCGCCAGCAGCCCTAGGGGGCAAGGCACTGAAGCTTTCTTT. It is translated as CASSPRGQGTEAFF.

This sequence joins TRBV5-1 and TRBJ1-2, with 7 bases identical to TRBD1. Germline CDR1 reads SGHRS; CDR2 reads YFSETQ. The length of the CDR3 is 15 residues. V lost 0 bases and J lost 6; bases outside the gene matches: 8. In DNA, the CDR3 is TGCGCCAGCAGCTTGGATCCAGGGGGGAAGAATGGCTACACCTTC. It encodes CASSLDPGGKNGYTF.

The CDR3 region is CASSLDRVESGNTIYF. The CDR3 DNA follows: TGTGCCAGCAGCTTGGACAGGGTGGAATCTGGAAACACCATATATTTT. The V call is TRBV11-3, the J call TRBJ1-3; 8 bases agree with TRBD1. This CDR3 is 16 amino acids long. Trimming took 3 bases from V and 1 from J; bases not matched to a gene: 5. Germline V gene sequence: CDR1 SGHNT, CDR2 YENEEA.